Shown below are 8 T cell receptor beta chains from a single sample sequenced in a study of shared clonotypes between healthy human individuals. Naive CD8 cells comprised CD45RO-negative, CCR7-positively selected cells, excluding terminally differentiated effector memory CD45RA+ cells. Generated by immunoSEQ multiplex PCR, the TCRdb table keeps only in-frame clones and is missing some. The sample yields under 850,000 clones, 90% to 95% seen once. What was sequenced was naive CD8+ T cells sorted from blood. Receptors originate from a man aged 25-45 years in good health.

The rearrangement joins TRBV6-5 to TRBJ1-1; tentatively, D is TRBD1 (6 bases). Trimming took 2 bases from V and 5 from J, leaving 18 bases between them. Germline V gene sequence: CDR1 MNHEY, CDR2 SVGAGI. The CDR3 totals 16 residues. DNA for the CDR3: TGTGCCAGCAGTTACAAATGGACAGCCGCTTCGACTGAAGCTTTCTTT. Its translation is CASSYKWTAASTEAFF.

This clone was seen only once. The chain has TRBV28 and TRBJ2-7; the match to TRBD1 covers 9 bases. Germline CDR1 and CDR2: MDHEN and SYDVKM. J gave up 1 base and V 4 bases, and 2 bases lay outside the gene matches. The CDR3 runs 14 residues. CDR3 DNA sequence: TGTGCCAGCAGTTCCGGGACAGGGTCCTACGAGCAGTACTTC. Its translation: CASSSGTGSYEQYF.

The J gene is TRBJ2-5, the V gene TRBV19; D is undetermined. The CDR3 contains 13 residues. V was clipped by 3 bases and J by 4 bases, with 9 bases between them. Germline V gene lookup returns CDR1 LNHDA and CDR2 SQIVND (reference sequence). The CDR3 region has the DNA TGTGCCAGTAGTATCGCGAACGGAGAGACCCAGTACTTC. As protein: CASSIANGETQYF.

The CDR3 DNA reads TGTGCCAGCAGATACAGCTTCAGCTCCTACGAGCAGTACTTC. This codes for CASRYSFSSYEQYF. This rearrangement joins TRBV27 to TRBJ2-7; D call uncertain. V lost 6 bases, J lost 0 bases, and 12 bases lay in between. The CDR3 has 14 amino acids. Germline CDR1 is MNHEY and CDR2 is SMNVEV (reference sequence).

This chain links TRBV9 with TRBJ2-1, with D possibly called TRBD1 or TRBD2 (5 bases each). The germline V gene has CDR1 SGDLS and CDR2 YYNGEE. The CDR3 contains 19 residues. The V end was cut by 4 bases, the J end by 1 base, with 24 bases between. The CDR3 spells CASSPSWGSGIRSYNEQFF. CDR3 sequence (DNA): TGTGCCAGCAGCCCGTCGTGGGGGAGTGGGATCAGGTCCTACAATGAGCAGTTCTTC. Drawing the rest from reference TRBV9 and TRBJ2-1, the complete variable domain is DSGVTQTPKHLITATGQRVTLRCSPRSGDLSVYWYQQSLDQGLQFLIQYYNGEERAKGNILERFSAQQFPDLHSELNLSSLELGDSALYFCASSPSWGSGIRSYNEQFFGPGTRLTVL.

This chain joins TRBV4-1 and TRBJ1-4; unclear D gene. V was trimmed by 1 base and J by 5 bases, leaving 8 bases between them. The CDR3 totals 14 residues. Per the germline V gene, CDR1 is MGHRA and CDR2 is YSYEKL. CDR3 nucleotide sequence: TGCGCCAGCAGCCAAGCCCGGAGCAATGAAAAACTGTTTTTT. Its translation is CASSQARSNEKLFF.

This clone was detected only a few times. This sequence joins TRBV28 and TRBJ2-7; D is perhaps TRBD1 (5 bases). V was cut by 10 bases and J by 5 bases, with 24 bases left in between. CDR3 length: 15 amino acids. Germline CDR1 MDHEN, CDR2 SYDVKM. CDR3 nucleotides: TGTGCCAAAGGGGCTTACTTAGTTGTAGGGCACGAGCAGTACTTC. Residues: CAKGAYLVVGHEQYF.

This rearrangement joins TRBV11-1 to TRBJ2-7; D is unclear. The CDR3 is made up of 11 amino acids. Trimming took 2 bases from V and 7 from J, leaving 6 bases between them. Germline CDR1 SGHAT, CDR2 FQDESV (reference sequence). CDR3 amino acids: CASSLTWEQYF. The CDR3 bases are TGTGCCAGCAGCTTAACCTGGGAGCAGTACTTC.